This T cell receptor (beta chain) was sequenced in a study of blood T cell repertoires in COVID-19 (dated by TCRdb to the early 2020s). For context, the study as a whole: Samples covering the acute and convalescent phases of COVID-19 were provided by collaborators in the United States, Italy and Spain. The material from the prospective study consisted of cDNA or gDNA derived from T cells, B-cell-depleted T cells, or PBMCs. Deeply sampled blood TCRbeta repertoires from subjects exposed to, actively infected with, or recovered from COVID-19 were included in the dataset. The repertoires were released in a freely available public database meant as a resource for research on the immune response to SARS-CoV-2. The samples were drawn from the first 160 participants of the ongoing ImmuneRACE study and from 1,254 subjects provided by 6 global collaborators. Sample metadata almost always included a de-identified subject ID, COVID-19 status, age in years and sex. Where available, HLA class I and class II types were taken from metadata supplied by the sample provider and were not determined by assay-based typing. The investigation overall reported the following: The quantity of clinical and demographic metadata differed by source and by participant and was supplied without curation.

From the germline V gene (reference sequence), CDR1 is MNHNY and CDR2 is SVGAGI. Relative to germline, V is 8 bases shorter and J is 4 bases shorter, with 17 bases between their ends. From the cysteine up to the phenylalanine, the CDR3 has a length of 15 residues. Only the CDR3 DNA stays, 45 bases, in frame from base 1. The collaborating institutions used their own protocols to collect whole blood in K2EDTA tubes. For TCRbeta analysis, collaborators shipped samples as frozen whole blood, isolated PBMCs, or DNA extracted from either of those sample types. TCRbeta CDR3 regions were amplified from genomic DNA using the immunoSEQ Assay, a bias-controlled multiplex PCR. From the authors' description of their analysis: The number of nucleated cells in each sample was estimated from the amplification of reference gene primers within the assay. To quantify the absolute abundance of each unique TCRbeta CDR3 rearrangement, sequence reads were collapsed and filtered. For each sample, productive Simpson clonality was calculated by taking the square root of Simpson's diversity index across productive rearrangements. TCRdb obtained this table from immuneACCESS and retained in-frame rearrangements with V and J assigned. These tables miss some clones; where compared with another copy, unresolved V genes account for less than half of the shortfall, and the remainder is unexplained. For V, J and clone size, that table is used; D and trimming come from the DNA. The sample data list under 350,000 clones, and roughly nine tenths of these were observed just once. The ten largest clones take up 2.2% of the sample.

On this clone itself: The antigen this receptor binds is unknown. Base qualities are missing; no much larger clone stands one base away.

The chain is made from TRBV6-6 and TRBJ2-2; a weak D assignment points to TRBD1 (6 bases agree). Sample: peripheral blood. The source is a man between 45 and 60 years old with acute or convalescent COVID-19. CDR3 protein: CASENSGTPTGELFF. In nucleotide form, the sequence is TGTGCCAGCGAAAATTCCGGGACACCCACCGGGGAGCTGTTTTTT.